Below, 7 T cell receptor beta chains from the same sample are listed, as sequenced in a study of lymphopenia after photon versus proton radiotherapy. This table comes from immunoSEQ multiplex PCR, and its TCRdb copy is limited to in-frame clones, with some not included. The sample consists of around 64,000 clones, 85% to 95% of them appearing once. Sequenced here: peripheral blood, sampled from a patient treated with photon-based radiotherapy. The receptors originated from a middle-aged woman with cholangiocarcinoma.

This chain uses TRBV6-5 with TRBJ2-7; 11 bases agree with TRBD1. Unmatched junction bases numbered 2, after V lost 3 bases and J lost 4 bases. Per the germline V gene, CDR1 is MNHEY and CDR2 is SVGAGI. The CDR3 length is 14 residues. The CDR3 region is CASSYGQGAYEQYF. The CDR3 DNA follows: TGTGCCAGCAGTTATGGACAGGGGGCTTACGAGCAGTACTTC.

This chain uses TRBV6-1 with TRBJ2-6, with 8 bases fitting TRBD1. The CDR3 is 17 amino acids. The germline V gene has CDR1 MNHNS and CDR2 SASEGT. V lost 8 bases to trimming and J lost 0 bases; unmatched junction nucleotides: 9. The CDR3 region has the DNA TGTGCCAGCGGTGGACAGGGTGTTCTCTCTGGGGCCAACGTCCTGACTTTC. Its translation is CASGGQGVLSGANVLTF.

This chain uses TRBV20-1 with TRBJ1-1; D unresolved. This CDR3 has 11 amino acids. CDR1 and CDR2 from the germline V gene are DFQATT and SNEGSKA (reference sequence). Trimming shortened V by 5 bases and J by 4 bases, and 8 bases separated the two germline ends. The CDR3 loop is CSACLGTEAFF. CDR3 DNA: TGCAGTGCTTGCCTTGGCACTGAAGCTTTCTTT.

Concerning this clone: Within the sample, other DNA sequences also encode this same CDR3. V gene TRBV28 combines with J gene TRBJ1-5; D gene unclear. The CDR3 spans 11 residues. Germline CDR1 reads MDHEN; CDR2 reads SYDVKM. Trimming left V 5 bases short and J 4 bases short, with 3 bases between. The CDR3 DNA reads as TGTGCCAGCAGTGTGAATCAGCCCCAGCATTTT. It translates to CASSVNQPQHF.

The chain carries TRBV10-2 and TRBJ2-5; D remains ambiguous. Germline lookup yields CDR1 WSHSY and CDR2 SAAADI. The ends were cut back, 2 bases at V and 5 bases at J, with 6 bases in the middle. This CDR3 contains 12 residues. CDR3 sequence: CASSESGETQYF. The DNA of the CDR3 is TGCGCCAGCAGTGAGAGTGGGGAGACCCAGTACTTC.

This clone was observed a few times. The genes are TRBV9 and TRBJ1-2; the D is unclear. Trimming removed 6 bases at V and 5 bases at J, with 11 bases between. The CDR3 is made up of 12 amino acids. From germline, CDR1 is SGDLS and CDR2 YYNGEE. DNA for the CDR3: TGTGCCAGCATGGGAGAGTTATATGGCTACACCTTC. It is translated as CASMGELYGYTF.

J is TRBJ2-7 and V is TRBV7-2; 11 bases are a match to TRBD2. Germline V lookup: CDR1 SGHTA, CDR2 FQGNSA. With V trimmed by 3 bases and J by 7 bases, 8 bases remained unmatched. The CDR3 is 15 residues long. CDR3 in amino acids: CASSFLAGGPGEQYF. The DNA for the CDR3 is TGTGCCAGCAGCTTCTTAGCGGGGGGGCCGGGGGAGCAGTACTTC. The whole variable domain, filled in from reference TRBV7-2 and TRBJ2-7, reads GAGVSQSPSNKVTEKGKDVELRCDPISGHTALYWYRQSLGQGLEFLIYFQGNSAPDKSGLPSDRFSAERTGGSVSTLTIQRTQQEDSAVYLCASSFLAGGPGEQYFGPGTRLTVT.